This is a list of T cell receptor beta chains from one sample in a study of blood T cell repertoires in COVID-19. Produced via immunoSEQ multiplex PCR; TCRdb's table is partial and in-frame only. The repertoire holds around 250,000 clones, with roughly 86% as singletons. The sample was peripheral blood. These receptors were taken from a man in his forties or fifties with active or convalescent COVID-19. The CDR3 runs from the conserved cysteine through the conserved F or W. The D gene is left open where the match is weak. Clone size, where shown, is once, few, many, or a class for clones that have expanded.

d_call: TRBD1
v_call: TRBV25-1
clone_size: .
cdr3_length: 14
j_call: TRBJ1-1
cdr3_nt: TGTGCCAGCAGTGAATCAGGGGGCTTCACTGAAGCTTTCTTT
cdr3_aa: CASSESGGFTEAFF

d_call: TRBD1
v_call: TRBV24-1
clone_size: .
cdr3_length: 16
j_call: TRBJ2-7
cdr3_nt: TGTGCCACCAATCTTTTCCGGGGACAGGTGGAATACGAGCAGTACTTC
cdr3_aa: CATNLFRGQVEYEQYF

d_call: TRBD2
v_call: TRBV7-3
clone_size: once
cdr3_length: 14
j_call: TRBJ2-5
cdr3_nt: TGTGCCAGCAGCCCGACTAGCGGGGAAGAGACCCAGTACTTC
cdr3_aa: CASSPTSGEETQYF

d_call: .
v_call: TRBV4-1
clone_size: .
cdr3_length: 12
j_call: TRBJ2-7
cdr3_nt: TGCGCCAGCAGCCCAACCTTCGGCGAGCAGTACTTC
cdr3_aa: CASSPTFGEQYF

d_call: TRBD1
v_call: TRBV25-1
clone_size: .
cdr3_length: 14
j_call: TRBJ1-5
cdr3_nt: TGTGCCAGCAGTGAGGCAGGGGGCTATCAGCCCCAGCATTTT
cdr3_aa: CASSEAGGYQPQHF

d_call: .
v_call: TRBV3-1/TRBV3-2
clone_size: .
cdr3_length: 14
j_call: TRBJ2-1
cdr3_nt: TGTGCCAGCAGCCAAGAGGTTGAGGGAAATGAGCAGTTCTTC
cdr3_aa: CASSQEVEGNEQFF

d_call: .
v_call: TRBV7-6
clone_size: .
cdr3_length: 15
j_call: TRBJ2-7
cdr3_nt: TGTGCCAGCAGCTTAGCAGGACGGGAGATCGACGAGCAGTACTTC
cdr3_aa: CASSLAGREIDEQYF

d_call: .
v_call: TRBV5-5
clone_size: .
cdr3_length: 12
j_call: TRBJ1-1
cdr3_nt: TGTGCCAGCAGCCGACAGACCACTGAAGCTTTCTTT
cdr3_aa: CASSRQTTEAFF

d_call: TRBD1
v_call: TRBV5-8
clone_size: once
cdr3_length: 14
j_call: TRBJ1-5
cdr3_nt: TGTGCCAGCAGCTTCCGGACAGGGGAACAGCCCCAGCATTTT
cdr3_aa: CASSFRTGEQPQHF

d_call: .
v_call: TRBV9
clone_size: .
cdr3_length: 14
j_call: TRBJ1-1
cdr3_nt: TGTGCCAGCAGCGTGAGGTCTAGGAACACTGAAGCTTTCTTT
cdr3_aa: CASSVRSRNTEAFF

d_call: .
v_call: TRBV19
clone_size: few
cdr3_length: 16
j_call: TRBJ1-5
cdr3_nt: TGTGCCAGTAGTCCTAACAGTGAGTTTAGCAATCAGCCCCAGCATTTT
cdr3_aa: CASSPNSEFSNQPQHF

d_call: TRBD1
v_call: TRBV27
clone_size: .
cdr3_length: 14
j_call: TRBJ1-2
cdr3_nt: TGTGCCAGCAGTCTACATACAGGGGGTCGCGGCTACACCTTC
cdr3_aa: CASSLHTGGRGYTF

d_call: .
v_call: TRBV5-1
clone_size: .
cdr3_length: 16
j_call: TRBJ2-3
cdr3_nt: TGCGCCAGCAGCTTGGAAAGTGAAACCTACACAGATACGCAGTATTTT
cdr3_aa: CASSLESETYTDTQYF

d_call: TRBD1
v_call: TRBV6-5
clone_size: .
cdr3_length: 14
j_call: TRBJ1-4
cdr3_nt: TGTGCCAGCAGTTTGCGACAGGGTAATGAAAAACTGTTTTTT
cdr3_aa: CASSLRQGNEKLFF

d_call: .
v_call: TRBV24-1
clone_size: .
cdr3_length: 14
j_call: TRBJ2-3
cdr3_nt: TGTGCCACCAGTGATTCTCTAGGCACAGATACGCAGTATTTT
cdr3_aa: CATSDSLGTDTQYF